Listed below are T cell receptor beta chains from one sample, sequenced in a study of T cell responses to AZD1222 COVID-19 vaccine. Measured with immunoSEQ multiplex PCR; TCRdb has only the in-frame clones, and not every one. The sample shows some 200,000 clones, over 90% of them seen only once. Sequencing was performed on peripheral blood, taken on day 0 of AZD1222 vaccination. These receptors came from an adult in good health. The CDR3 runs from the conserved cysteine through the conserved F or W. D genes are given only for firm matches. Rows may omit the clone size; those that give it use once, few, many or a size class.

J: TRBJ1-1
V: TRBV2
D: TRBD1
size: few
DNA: TGTGCCACGAACCTTAGAGGGACAGGGAACACTGAAGCTTTCTTT
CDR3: CATNLRGTGNTEAFF

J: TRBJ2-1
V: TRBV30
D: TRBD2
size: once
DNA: TGTGCCTGGAGTGTAATTCTAGCGGCTCACAATGAGCAGTTCTTC
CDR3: CAWSVILAAHNEQFF

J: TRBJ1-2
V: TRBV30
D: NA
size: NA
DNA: TGTGCCTGGAGGGGGGACGCGAACTATGGCTACACCTTC
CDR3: CAWRGDANYGYTF

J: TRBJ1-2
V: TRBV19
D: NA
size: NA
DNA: TGTGCCAGTACTACCGTTTTGGGGGGCTCGGATGGCTACACCTTC
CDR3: CASTTVLGGSDGYTF

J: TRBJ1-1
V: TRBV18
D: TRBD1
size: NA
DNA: TGTGCCAGCTCACCTCGGACAGGCCCGAACACTGAAGCTTTCTTT
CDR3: CASSPRTGPNTEAFF

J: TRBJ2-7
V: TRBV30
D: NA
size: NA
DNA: TGTGCCTGGAGCTTCGGTGGCTACGAGCAGTACTTC
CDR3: CAWSFGGYEQYF

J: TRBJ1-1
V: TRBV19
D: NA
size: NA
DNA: TGTGCCAGTAGTATAGGCGGAGTGGGGAACACTGAAGCTTTCTTT
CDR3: CASSIGGVGNTEAFF

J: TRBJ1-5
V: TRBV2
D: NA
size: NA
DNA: TGTGCCAGCAGTGAAGGAGGACAGATTAATCAGCCCCAGCATTTT
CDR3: CASSEGGQINQPQHF

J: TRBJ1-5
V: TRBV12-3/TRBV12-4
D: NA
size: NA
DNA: TGTGCCAGCAGTCAGGGAGATCAGCCCCAGCATTTT
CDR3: CASSQGDQPQHF

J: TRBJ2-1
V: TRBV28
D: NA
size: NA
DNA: TGTGCCGGCCGGCCCCAGGGATGGGATGAGCAGTTCTTC
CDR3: CAGRPQGWDEQFF

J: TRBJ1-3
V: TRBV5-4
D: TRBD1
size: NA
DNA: TGTGCCAGCAGCCCCAGGGGGGGAGGCCAACCCCGCTCTGGAAACACCATATATTTT
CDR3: CASSPRGGGQPRSGNTIYF

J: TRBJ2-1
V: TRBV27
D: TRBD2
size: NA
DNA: TGTGCCAGCAGTTGGTCTAGCGGGGGCTCCTACAATGAGCAGTTCTTC
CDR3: CASSWSSGGSYNEQFF

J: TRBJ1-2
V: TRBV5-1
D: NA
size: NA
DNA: TGCGCCAGCAGCCCCCGGGACGGACCTAACTATGGCTACACCTTC
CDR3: CASSPRDGPNYGYTF

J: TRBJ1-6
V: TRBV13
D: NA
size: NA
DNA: TGTGCCAGCAGCTTAGTTAGGGGAAGAGATTCACCCCTCCACTTT
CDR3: CASSLVRGRDSPLHF

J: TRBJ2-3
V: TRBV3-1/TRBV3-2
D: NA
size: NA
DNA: TGTGCCAGCAGCCAAAGCGGCAGGGGCAACATTGATACGCAGTATTTT
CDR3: CASSQSGRGNIDTQYF

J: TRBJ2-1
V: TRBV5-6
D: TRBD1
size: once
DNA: TGTGCCAGCAGCTTGGTGGGACAGGGTTACAATGAGCAGTTCTTC
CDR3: CASSLVGQGYNEQFF

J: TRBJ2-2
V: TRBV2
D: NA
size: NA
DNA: TGTGCCAGCAGTTACCTTCATAACACCGGGGAGCTGTTTTTT
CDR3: CASSYLHNTGELFF

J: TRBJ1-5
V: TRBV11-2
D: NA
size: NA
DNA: TGTGCCAGCAGCGACCATAATAGCAATCAGCCCCAGCATTTT
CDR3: CASSDHNSNQPQHF

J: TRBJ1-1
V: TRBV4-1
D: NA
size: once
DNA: TGCGCCAGCAGCCATGAATGGGCACAGAACACTGAAGCTTTCTTT
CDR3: CASSHEWAQNTEAFF

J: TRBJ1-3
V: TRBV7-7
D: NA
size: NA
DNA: TGTGCCAGCAGCTCCGGACTTTTGAACTCTGGAAACACCATATATTTT
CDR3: CASSSGLLNSGNTIYF

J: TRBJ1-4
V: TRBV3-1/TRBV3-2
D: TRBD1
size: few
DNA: TGTGCCAGCAGCCGCCGGGACAGAGTAGGAAAACTGTTTTTT
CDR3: CASSRRDRVGKLFF

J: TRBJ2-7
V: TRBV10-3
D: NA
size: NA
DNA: TGTGCCATCAGTGAGTCGTCTGGGACACCTACCCACTTC
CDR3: CAISESSGTPTHF

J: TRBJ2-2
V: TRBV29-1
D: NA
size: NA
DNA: TGCAGCGTTGGGGGCTTGGGGACCCTCACCGGGGAGCTGTTTTTT
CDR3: CSVGGLGTLTGELFF

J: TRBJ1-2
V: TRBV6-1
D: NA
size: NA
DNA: TGTGCCAGCAGTGAACTGGGGAGTGACTATGGCTACACCTTC
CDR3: CASSELGSDYGYTF

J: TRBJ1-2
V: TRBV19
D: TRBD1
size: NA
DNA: TGTGCCAGTAGTCTCTACGGACAGGGACTGGGGAACTATGGCTACACCTTC
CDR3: CASSLYGQGLGNYGYTF

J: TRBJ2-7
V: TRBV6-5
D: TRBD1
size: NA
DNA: TGTGCCAGCAGATACGGACAGGGACAAACCTACGAGCAGTACTTC
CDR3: CASRYGQGQTYEQYF

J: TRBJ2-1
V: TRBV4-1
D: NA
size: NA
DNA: TGCGCCAGCAGCCAAGATACCTCCTGGGTGAGGAATGAGCAGTTCTTC
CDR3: CASSQDTSWVRNEQFF

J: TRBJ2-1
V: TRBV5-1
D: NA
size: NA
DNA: TGCGCCAGCAGCCCTGGACTGACCTCCTACAATGAGCAGTTCTTC
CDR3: CASSPGLTSYNEQFF

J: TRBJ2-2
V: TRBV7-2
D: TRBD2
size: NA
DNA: TGTGCCAGCACCCCCGGACTAGCTGCGAACACCGGGGAGCTGTTTTTT
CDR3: CASTPGLAANTGELFF

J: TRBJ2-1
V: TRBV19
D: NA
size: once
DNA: TGTGCCAGTAGTATCCTGGACAATGAGCAGTTCTTC
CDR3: CASSILDNEQFF

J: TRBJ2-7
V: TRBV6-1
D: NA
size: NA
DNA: TGTGCCAGCAGTGAAGCGGGAGGGGGGCTGTCCTACGAGCAGTACTTC
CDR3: CASSEAGGGLSYEQYF

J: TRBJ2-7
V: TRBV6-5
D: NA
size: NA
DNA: TGTGCCAGCAGTTACACGGCGGATGCCTACGAGCAGTACTTC
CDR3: CASSYTADAYEQYF

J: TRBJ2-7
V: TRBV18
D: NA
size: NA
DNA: TGTGCCAGCTCCCCCGATTTCTACGAGCAGTACTTC
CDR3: CASSPDFYEQYF